There are many counts of the clone carrying this TCR beta chain. The antigen is unknown. This sample is part of a study of T-cell memory formation after mild COVID-19. The study, taken as a whole, reports: Confirmation was lacking for SARS-CoV-2 specificity of second-wave clones that peaked on day 37.

TCRdb recomputed calls from the 5' RACE reads with MiXCR, one row per CDR3 protein. This sample has over 50,000 distinct CDR3 sequences; over 9% occur once, and the top ten carry approximately 12%. V was clipped by 10 bases and J by 2 bases, with 17 bases between them. The CDR3 extends over 15 amino acids. Germline V gene sequence: CDR1 MNHEY, CDR2 SMNVEV (reference sequence). Sequencing was performed on PBMCs or a T cell subset sorted from them (not recorded which). This sequence originates from an adult woman who had mild COVID-19 (a few samples of this study predate the infection). Cell type and time point are not known. V gene TRBV27 combines with J gene TRBJ2-2, with D perhaps TRBD1 (5 bases). CDR3 bases: TGTGCCAACATCCCATCCGGACAAAACACCGGGGAGCTGTTTTTT. Translated, it gives CANIPSGQNTGELFF.